This entry lists 10 T cell receptor beta chains sequenced from one sample in a study of T cell responses to AZD1222 COVID-19 vaccine. Profiled with immunoSEQ multiplex PCR; TCRdb holds only in-frame clones, not every one. The repertoire holds 150,000 to 170,000 clones, with roughly 90% as singletons. The sequences come from peripheral blood, collected on day 0 of AZD1222 vaccination. The origin of the receptors is an adult in good health.

The sample holds a few counts of this clone. The chain links TRBV2 to TRBJ2-3; TRBD2 matches 12 bases. The CDR3 runs to 15 residues. Looked up from germline, CDR1 is SNHLY and CDR2 is FYNNEI. V dropped 7 bases and J dropped 9; count of bases not matched to a gene: 11. Here the CDR3 DNA reads TGTGCCAGCACTGTTTCTAGCGGGGGGGGCGCCACGCAGTATTTT. This translates into CASTVSSGGGATQYF. The full variable domain, in which reference TRBV2 and TRBJ2-3 provide the parts outside the CDR3, is EPEVTQTPSHQVTQMGQEVILRCVPISNHLYFYWYRQILGQKVEFLVSFYNNEISEKSEIFDDQFSVERPDGSNFTLKIRSTKLEDSAMYFCASTVSSGGGATQYFGPGTRLTVL.

The chain uses TRBV5-1 and TRBJ2-7; 12 positions agree with TRBD1. The CDR3 covers 19 residues. Per the germline V gene, CDR1 is SGHRS and CDR2 is YFSETQ. The ends lost 6 bases at V and 4 bases at J; junction bases unmatched: 20. CDR3 loop: CASTHGSWDRGRTTYEQYF. The CDR3 region has the DNA TGCGCCAGCACCCATGGTTCGTGGGACAGGGGGCGAACAACGTACGAGCAGTACTTC.

V and J are TRBV6-5 and TRBJ1-6, with 10 nucleotides matching TRBD1. Germline V gene lookup returns CDR1 MNHEY and CDR2 SVGAGI. With 6 bases clipped from V and 7 bases from J, the junction kept 3 bases outside the gene matches. There are 14 residues in the CDR3. The CDR3 DNA is TGTGCCAGCAGGCGGGACAGGGGAAATTCACCCCTCCACTTT. This codes for CASRRDRGNSPLHF.

The DNA for the CDR3 is TGTGCCAGCAGTGCGGGGGCTCAGCCCCAGCATTTT. Translated: CASSAGAQPQHF. The V gene is TRBV28, the J gene TRBJ1-5; a weak D match, TRBD1 (6 bases). Trimming removed 5 bases from V and 6 bases from J, with 8 bases in between. The CDR3 has 12 amino acids. Germline-derived CDR1 and CDR2 are MDHEN and SYDVKM. The whole variable domain, remainder taken from reference TRBV28 and TRBJ1-5, is DVKVTQSSRYLVKRTGEKVFLECVQDMDHENMFWYRQDPGLGLRLIYFSYDVKMKEKGDIPEGYSVSREKKERFSLILESASTNQTSMYLCASSAGAQPQHFGDGTRLSIL.

This chain joins TRBV7-2 and TRBJ2-5; 9 bases line up with TRBD2. Germline V gene sequence: CDR1 SGHTA, CDR2 FQGNSA. V dropped 5 bases and J dropped 9; count of bases not matched to a gene: 10. The CDR3 runs 14 residues. The CDR3, as DNA: TGTGCCAGCAGCGCGGGGGGGGCTCCTGGGGCCCAGTACTTC. The encoded protein is CASSAGGAPGAQYF.

The CDR3 nucleotides are TGCGCCAGCGGTATGACAGTGAACTATGGCTACACCTTC. The encoded protein is CASGMTVNYGYTF. The chain carries TRBV5-1 and TRBJ1-2, with D possibly matching TRBD1 (5 bases). The CDR3 runs to 13 residues. From germline, CDR1 is SGHRS and CDR2 YFSETQ. V was pared by 7 bases and J by 2 bases, with 12 bases between.

This clone turned up a few times. The V gene is TRBV9, the J gene TRBJ2-1; the match to TRBD1 covers 9 bases. The germline CDR1 and CDR2 sequences are SGDLS and YYNGEE. This CDR3 has 16 amino acids. J was trimmed by 6 bases and V by 1 base; bases with no gene match: 8. The CDR3 sequence: CASSVRGQGLGNEQFF. CDR3 sequence (DNA): TGTGCCAGCAGCGTAAGGGGACAGGGATTAGGCAATGAGCAGTTCTTC.

The chain links TRBV4-3 to TRBJ2-2; 11 positions match TRBD1. CDR1 LGHNA and CDR2 YSLEER come from the germline V gene. The CDR3 has 15 residues. V gave up 4 bases and J gave up 3 bases; unmatched junction bases: 1. CDR3 region: CASSPGQGDTGELFF. The CDR3 DNA sequence: TGCGCCAGCAGCCCGGGACAGGGGGACACCGGGGAGCTGTTTTTT.

The rearrangement uses TRBV7-9 and TRBJ1-2; the D gene is possibly TRBD1 (5 bases). Between the trimmed V and J ends, which lost 0 bases and 4 bases, there was a span of 15 bases. Germline V gene sequence: CDR1 SEHNR, CDR2 FQNEAQ (reference sequence). CDR3 length: 16 amino acids. The CDR3 protein is CASSLATLGQAYGYTF. In nucleotides, the CDR3 is TGTGCCAGCAGCTTAGCGACGTTAGGACAAGCCTATGGCTACACCTTC.

This chain joins TRBV6-5 and TRBJ1-6; TRBD1 agrees at 8 bases. Germline trimming cut 4 bases from V and 6 bases from J; bases unmatched to any gene: 5. The CDR3 loop spans 15 amino acids. Germline CDR1 and CDR2: MNHEY and SVGAGI. As DNA, the CDR3 is TGTGCCAGCAGTTCGACGGACAGGGCTAATTCACCCCTCCACTTT. It encodes CASSSTDRANSPLHF.